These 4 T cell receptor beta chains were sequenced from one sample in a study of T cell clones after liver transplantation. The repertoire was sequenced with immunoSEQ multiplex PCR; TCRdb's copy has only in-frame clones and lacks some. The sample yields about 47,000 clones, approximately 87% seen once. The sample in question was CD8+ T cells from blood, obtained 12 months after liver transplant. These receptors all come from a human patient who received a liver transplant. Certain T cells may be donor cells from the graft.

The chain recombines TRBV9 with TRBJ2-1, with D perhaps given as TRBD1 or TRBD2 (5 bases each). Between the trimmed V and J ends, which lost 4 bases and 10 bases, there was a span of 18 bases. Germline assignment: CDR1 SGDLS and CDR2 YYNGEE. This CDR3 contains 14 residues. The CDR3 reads CASSPLGRQSEQFF. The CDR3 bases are TGTGCCAGCAGCCCCCTGGGACGGCAATCGGAGCAGTTCTTC.

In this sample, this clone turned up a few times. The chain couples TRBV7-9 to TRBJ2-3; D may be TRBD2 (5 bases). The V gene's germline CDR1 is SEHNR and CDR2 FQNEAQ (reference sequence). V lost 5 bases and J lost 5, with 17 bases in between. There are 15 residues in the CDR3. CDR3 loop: CASSPGLSGGDTQYF. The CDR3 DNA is TGTGCCAGCAGCCCCGGACTGTCCGGTGGAGATACGCAGTATTTT.

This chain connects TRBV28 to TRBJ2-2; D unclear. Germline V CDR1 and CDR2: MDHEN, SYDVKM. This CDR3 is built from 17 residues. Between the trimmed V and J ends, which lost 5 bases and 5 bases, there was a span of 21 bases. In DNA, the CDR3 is TGTGCCAGCAGTCAACCCCCCAGTGAGTTGAGAACCGGGGAGCTGTTTTTT. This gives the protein CASSQPPSELRTGELFF.

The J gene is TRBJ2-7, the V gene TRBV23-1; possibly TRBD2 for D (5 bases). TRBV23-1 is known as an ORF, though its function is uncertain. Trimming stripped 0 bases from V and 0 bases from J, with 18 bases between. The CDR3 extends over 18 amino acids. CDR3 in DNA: TGCGCCAGCAGTCAATCGAGAAGAGGACGGAGGCCCTCCTACGAGCAGTACTTC. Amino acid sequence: CASSQSRRGRRPSYEQYF.